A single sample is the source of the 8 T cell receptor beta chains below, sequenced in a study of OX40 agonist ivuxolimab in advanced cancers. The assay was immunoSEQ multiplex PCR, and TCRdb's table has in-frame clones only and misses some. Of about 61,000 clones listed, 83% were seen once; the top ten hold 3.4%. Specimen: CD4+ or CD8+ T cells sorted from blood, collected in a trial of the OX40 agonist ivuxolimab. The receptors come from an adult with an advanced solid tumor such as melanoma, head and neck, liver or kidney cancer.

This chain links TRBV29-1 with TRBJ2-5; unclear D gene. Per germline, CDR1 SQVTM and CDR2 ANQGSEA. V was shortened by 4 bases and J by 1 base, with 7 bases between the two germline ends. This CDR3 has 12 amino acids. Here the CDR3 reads CSVVGSQETQYF. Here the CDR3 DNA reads TGCAGCGTTGTGGGATCCCAAGAGACCCAGTACTTC.

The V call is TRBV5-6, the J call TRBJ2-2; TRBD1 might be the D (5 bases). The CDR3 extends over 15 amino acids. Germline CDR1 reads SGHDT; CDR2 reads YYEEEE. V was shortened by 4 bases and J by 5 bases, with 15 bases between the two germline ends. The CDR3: CASSRYARGTGELFF. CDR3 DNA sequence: TGTGCCAGCAGCCGATACGCTAGGGGTACCGGGGAGCTGTTTTTT.

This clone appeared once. The CDR3 protein is CASSPGDGEPQHF. The CDR3, as DNA: TGTGCCAGCAGCCCGGGGGACGGTGAGCCCCAGCATTTT. The chain recombines TRBV11-3 with TRBJ1-5; perhaps TRBD1 as D (5 bases). With 5 bases removed from V and 8 bases from J, the gap between germline ends came to 13 bases. Germline CDR1 is SGHNT and CDR2 is YENEEA. This CDR3 spans 13 amino acids.

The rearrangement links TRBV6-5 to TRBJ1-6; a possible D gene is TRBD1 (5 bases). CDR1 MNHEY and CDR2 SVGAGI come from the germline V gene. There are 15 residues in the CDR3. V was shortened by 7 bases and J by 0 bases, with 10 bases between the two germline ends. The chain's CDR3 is CASTLGGSYNSPLHF. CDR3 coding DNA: TGTGCCAGCACCTTGGGGGGCTCCTATAATTCACCCCTCCACTTT.

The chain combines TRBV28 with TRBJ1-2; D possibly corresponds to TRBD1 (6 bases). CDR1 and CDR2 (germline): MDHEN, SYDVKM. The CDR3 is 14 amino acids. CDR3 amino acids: CAAAVSRGGYGYTF. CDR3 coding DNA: TGTGCAGCAGCCGTCAGCAGGGGCGGCTATGGCTACACCTTC.

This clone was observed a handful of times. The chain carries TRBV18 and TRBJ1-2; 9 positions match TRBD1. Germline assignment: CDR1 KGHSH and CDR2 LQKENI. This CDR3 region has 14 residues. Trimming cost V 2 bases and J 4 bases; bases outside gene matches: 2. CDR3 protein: CASSPTGGIYGYTF. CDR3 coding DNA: TGTGCCAGCTCACCAACAGGGGGCATCTATGGCTACACCTTC.

The CDR3 coding sequence is TGTGCCAGCAGCACACAGGGAGGGGAGACCCAGTACTTC. As protein: CASSTQGGETQYF. The chain recombines TRBV7-6 with TRBJ2-5, with D possibly matching TRBD2 (7 bases). Trimming took 5 bases from V and 5 from J, leaving 12 bases between them. The CDR3 has 13 residues. CDR1 is SGHVS, CDR2 FNYEAQ, per germline.

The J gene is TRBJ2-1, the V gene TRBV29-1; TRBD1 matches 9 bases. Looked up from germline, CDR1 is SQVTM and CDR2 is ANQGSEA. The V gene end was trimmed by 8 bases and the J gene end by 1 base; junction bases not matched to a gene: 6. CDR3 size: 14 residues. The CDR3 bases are TGCAGCCTCCTGGGGACAGGGTCCTACAATGAGCAGTTCTTC. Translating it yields CSLLGTGSYNEQFF.